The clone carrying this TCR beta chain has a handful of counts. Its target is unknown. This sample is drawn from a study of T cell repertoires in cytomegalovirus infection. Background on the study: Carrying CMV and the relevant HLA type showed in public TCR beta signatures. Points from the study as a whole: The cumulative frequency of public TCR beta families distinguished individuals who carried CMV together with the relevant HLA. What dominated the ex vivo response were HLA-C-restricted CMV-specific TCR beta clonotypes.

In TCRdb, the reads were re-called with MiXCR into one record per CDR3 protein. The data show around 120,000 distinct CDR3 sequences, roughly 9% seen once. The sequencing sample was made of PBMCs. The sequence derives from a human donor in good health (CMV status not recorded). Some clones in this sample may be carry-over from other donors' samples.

This CDR3 is CASRSGGAGVIQYF. The CDR3 coding sequence is TGTGCCAGCAGGTCAGGGGGCGCGGGAGTCATTCAGTACTTC. The chain has TRBV2 and TRBJ2-4, with TRBD1 as a possible D gene (8 bases). V was cut by 6 bases and J by 9 bases, with 18 bases left in between. Germline CDR1 and CDR2: SNHLY and FYNNEI. The CDR3 is 14 amino acids.